The rows below give T cell receptor beta chains drawn from one sample of a study of T cells expressing NK-cell markers. TCRdb reworked the 5' RACE reads into one entry per CDR3 protein, no DNA. Reported are more than 400,000 distinct CDR3 sequences; the ten largest clones contain 7.3%. The sequenced material came from blood T cells: a sorted CD56 or NKG2C T cell subset, CD4+ or CD8+ T cells, or bulk PBMC T cells (not recorded which). The receptor set was obtained from a woman aged 18-70 years in good health. CDR3s include the opening cysteine and the closing phenylalanine or tryptophan.

j_call: TRBJ2-1; cdr3_length: 18; v_call: TRBV12-3/TRBV12-4; cdr3_aa: CASSLISSGLAVYNEQFF
j_call: TRBJ2-2; cdr3_length: 16; v_call: TRBV5-4; cdr3_aa: CASSLFLVYGAGELFF
j_call: TRBJ2-3; cdr3_length: 15; v_call: TRBV6-4; cdr3_aa: CASSRTSGSTDTQYF
j_call: TRBJ2-1; cdr3_length: 14; v_call: TRBV20-1; cdr3_aa: CSARLSGSYNEQFF
j_call: TRBJ2-3; cdr3_length: 14; v_call: TRBV5-1; cdr3_aa: CASSFAGTTDTQYF
j_call: TRBJ1-1; cdr3_length: 15; v_call: TRBV20-1; cdr3_aa: CSARVPRGVRTEAFF
j_call: TRBJ1-2; cdr3_length: 13; v_call: TRBV20-1; cdr3_aa: CSARDPLDYGYTF
j_call: TRBJ1-3; cdr3_length: 16; v_call: TRBV6-1; cdr3_aa: CASSQESDRVLNTIYF
j_call: TRBJ1-2; cdr3_length: 13; v_call: TRBV5-6; cdr3_aa: CASSLQYNYGYTF
j_call: TRBJ2-1; cdr3_length: 15; v_call: TRBV7-3; cdr3_aa: CASSLMSGGPNEQFF
j_call: TRBJ2-5; cdr3_length: 16; v_call: TRBV6-1; cdr3_aa: CASSRRLAGGGETQYF
j_call: TRBJ2-1; cdr3_length: 16; v_call: TRBV7-6; cdr3_aa: CASSPRPSGGNNEQFF
j_call: TRBJ2-5; cdr3_length: 14; v_call: TRBV4-2; cdr3_aa: CASSQEGAVETQYF
j_call: TRBJ2-1; cdr3_length: 16; v_call: TRBV28; cdr3_aa: CASSSTGTSTFNEQFF
j_call: TRBJ2-5; cdr3_length: 12; v_call: TRBV3-1; cdr3_aa: CASRPSKETQYF
j_call: TRBJ2-2; cdr3_length: 16; v_call: TRBV30; cdr3_aa: CAWSGDRVSDTGELFF
j_call: TRBJ2-1; cdr3_length: 15; v_call: TRBV18; cdr3_aa: CASSPRAGAYNEQFF
j_call: TRBJ2-5; cdr3_length: 16; v_call: TRBV5-6; cdr3_aa: CASSLLDRGYQETQYF
j_call: TRBJ2-4; cdr3_length: 18; v_call: TRBV20-1; cdr3_aa: CSARDSFLVGGGKNIQYF
j_call: TRBJ2-5; cdr3_length: 14; v_call: TRBV20-1; cdr3_aa: CSARGRTAKETQYF
j_call: TRBJ1-6; cdr3_length: 14; v_call: TRBV12-3/TRBV12-4; cdr3_aa: CASSLAGPNSPLHF
j_call: TRBJ2-1; cdr3_length: 16; v_call: TRBV6-5; cdr3_aa: CASSYGGLAGGNEQFF
j_call: TRBJ2-3; cdr3_length: 13; v_call: TRBV7-2; cdr3_aa: CASSRGGSSGQYF
j_call: TRBJ1-2; cdr3_length: 15; v_call: TRBV5-5; cdr3_aa: CASSLGRQNNYGYTF
j_call: TRBJ2-2; cdr3_length: 16; v_call: TRBV7-3; cdr3_aa: CASSTWTGLNTGELFF
j_call: TRBJ2-1; cdr3_length: 15; v_call: TRBV7-7; cdr3_aa: CASSWDDSSYNEQFF
j_call: TRBJ1-6; cdr3_length: 15; v_call: TRBV5-6; cdr3_aa: CASSSRDIGYSPLHF
j_call: TRBJ1-4; cdr3_length: 15; v_call: TRBV7-8; cdr3_aa: CASSLSGMANEKLFF
j_call: TRBJ2-1; cdr3_length: 15; v_call: TRBV28; cdr3_aa: CASSPHSYTYNEQFF
j_call: TRBJ2-3; cdr3_length: 18; v_call: TRBV28; cdr3_aa: CASGEGVSGRGLPDTQYF
j_call: TRBJ1-2; cdr3_length: 13; v_call: TRBV10-3; cdr3_aa: CAIRAEGYYGYTF